This T cell receptor beta chain was documented in a study of T cell responses to AZD1222 COVID-19 vaccine. Germline values: CDR1 PRHDT, CDR2 FYEKMQ (reference sequence). This CDR3 spans 15 amino acids. Unmatched junction bases numbered 11, after V lost 5 bases and J lost 6 bases. In the case of this clone: Its cognate antigen is unknown.

Measured with immunoSEQ multiplex PCR; TCRdb has only the in-frame clones, and not every one. The profile shows over 100,000 clones, just over 85% of them singletons. Study outcomes and limitations: Baseline serology detected seropositivity in only five or six AZD1222 recipients. The donor cohort was predominantly white British with a female majority, and clonal diversity may have been underestimated.

The TCR originated in an adult in good health. This specimen was peripheral blood, taken on day 0 of AZD1222 vaccination. This chain joins TRBV13 and TRBJ1-2, with 8 bases aligning to TRBD1. The CDR3 nucleotides are TGTGCCAGCAGCGCCCCAGGGGGCGCAGTACATGGCTACACCTTC. It codes for CASSAPGGAVHGYTF.